The 26 T cell receptor beta chains reported below all come from one sample, sequenced in a study of blood T cells in healthy people across ages. PCR was performed a second time for about 7 to 12 cycles using a sample-barcoded 5' primer and a J-beta primer mix. Each CDR3 protein is one row after TCRdb ran MiXCR on the 5' RACE reads. The sample holds 1.5 million or so distinct CDR3 sequences; less than 45% are singletons and the top ten take just over 4%. The sequenced sample consisted of blood. These receptors came from a woman between 18 and 29 years old in good health.

On this clonotype itself: The junction does not match germline at one end; this may be a read error. The V gene is TRBV7-9, the J gene TRBJ2-3; D uncertain. Germline V lookup: CDR1 SEHNR, CDR2 FQNEAQ (reference sequence). This CDR3 is built from 16 residues. The CDR3 DNA is TGCGCCAGCAGCCCATTGGTTGGATGGATCACAGATACGCAGTATTTT. Its protein product is CASSPLVGWITDTQYF.

The chain carries TRBV19 and TRBJ1-1; D remains unclear. From germline, CDR1 is LNHDA and CDR2 SQIVND (reference sequence). Trimming pared 3 bases from V and 0 bases from J, leaving 5 bases between. CDR3 length: 13 residues. DNA for the CDR3: TGTGCCAGTAGTATTCGACTGAACACTGAAGCTTTCTTT. This gives the protein CASSIRLNTEAFF. The entire variable domain, with the rest obtained from reference TRBV19 and TRBJ1-1, is as follows: DGGITQSPKYLFRKEGQNVTLSCEQNLNHDAMYWYRQDPGQGLRLIYYSQIVNDFQKGDIAEGYSVSREKKESFPLTVTSAQKNPTAFYLCASSIRLNTEAFFGQGTRLTVV.

This clonotype was detected only a few times. The CDR3, as DNA: TGCAGCGTTGCAGGGACTAGCGGAGAGCAGTTCTTC. Its protein product is CSVAGTSGEQFF. The chain combines TRBV29-1 with TRBJ2-1; 11 positions agree with TRBD2. The ends lost 4 bases at V and 10 bases at J; junction bases unmatched: 3. Germline CDR1 SQVTM, CDR2 ANQGSEA. The CDR3 loop spans 12 amino acids.

The V and J genes are TRBV7-9 and TRBJ2-1, with 11 nucleotides matching TRBD2. The end of the DNA is better explained by TRBJ2-7, so the J call may be wrong. Per germline, CDR1 SEHNR and CDR2 FQNEAQ (reference sequence). The CDR3 totals 16 residues. The CDR3 reads CASSLVTSGRFYEQYF. The CDR3 DNA follows: TGTGCCAGCAGCTTAGTAACTAGCGGGAGATTCTACGAGCAGTACTTC.

There are a few counts of this clonotype. The genes are TRBV3-1 and TRBJ2-7; no reliable D call. V was shortened by 2 bases and J by 2 bases, with 4 bases between the two germline ends. Germline-derived CDR1 and CDR2 are LGHDT and YNNKEL (reference sequence). This CDR3 is built from 12 residues. CDR3 in amino acids: CASSQFPYEQYF. The CDR3 DNA sequence: TGTGCCAGCAGCCAATTTCCCTACGAGCAGTACTTC.

This clonotype was seen a handful of times. This rearrangement joins TRBV7-9 to TRBJ2-5, with D possibly matching TRBD1 (6 bases). The CDR3 has 14 amino acids. The V gene lost 2 bases and the J gene lost 5 bases, with 12 bases spanning the gap. Per germline, CDR1 SEHNR and CDR2 FQNEAQ (reference sequence). The CDR3 is CASSLNLRGETQYF. The CDR3 DNA is TGTGCCAGCAGCTTAAACTTGAGGGGGGAGACCCAGTACTTC.

This clonotype has more than one count but fewer than ten. J is TRBJ2-7 and V is TRBV4-3, with 12 bases identical to TRBD2. V lost 3 bases and J lost 7; bases outside the gene matches: 10. The CDR3 has 16 residues. The germline gives CDR1 LGHNA, CDR2 YSLEER. The DNA of the CDR3 is TGCGCCAGCAGCCAGACTAGCGGGAGTGTAGGCAATGAGCAGTACTTC. It is translated as CASSQTSGSVGNEQYF.

The rearrangement joins TRBV4-1 to TRBJ2-1; no clear D. Judging by the DNA end, TRBJ2-7 fits better; the J call may be wrong. CDR1 and CDR2 (germline): MGHRA, YSYEKL. This CDR3 comprises 16 residues. The CDR3 nucleotides are TGCGCCAGCAGCCCCGGGCTCGGTAACTCCTACAATGAGCAGTACTTC. Translated, it gives CASSPGLGNSYNEQYF.

The chain carries TRBV12-3 or TRBV12-4 and TRBJ2-1; D gene unclear. This CDR3 comprises 16 residues. Trimming took 6 bases from V and 0 from J, leaving 15 bases between them. In DNA, the CDR3 is TGTGCCAGCAGACTGGGCTACGGAAGCTCCTACAATGAGCAGTTCTTC. Translation gives CASRLGYGSSYNEQFF.

The rearrangement uses TRBV29-1 and TRBJ1-2, with 9 bases fitting TRBD1. Trimming removed 6 bases from V and 3 bases from J; junction bases left unmatched: 8. The CDR3 spans 14 residues. Germline V gives CDR1 SQVTM, CDR2 ANQGSEA. In nucleotides, the CDR3 is TGCAGCGTAGAGGGACAGGGAGTGGACTATGGCTACACCTTC. Protein: CSVEGQGVDYGYTF.

This clonotype was seen at least ten times. The J gene is TRBJ2-1, the V gene TRBV4-2; D not certain. The V and J ends lost 1 base and 8 bases respectively, with 3 bases between them. Germline CDR1 LGHNA, CDR2 YNFKEQ. The CDR3 is made up of 11 amino acids. The chain's CDR3 is CASSQADEQFF. The DNA for the CDR3 is TGTGCCAGCAGCCAAGCCGATGAGCAGTTCTTC.

In its sample, this clonotype was seen a few times. V usage is TRBV20-1 and J usage is TRBJ2-1; 10 bases map to TRBD2. After removal of 6 bases from V and 9 bases from J, the junction contained 11 bases not matched to a gene. CDR1 DFQATT and CDR2 SNEGSKA come from the germline V gene (reference sequence). The CDR3 has 14 residues. CDR3 sequence reads: CSAPPPSGGREQFF. CDR3 in DNA: TGCAGTGCCCCTCCGCCTAGCGGGGGACGTGAGCAGTTCTTC.

This clonotype appeared a few times. This rearrangement joins TRBV25-1 to TRBJ2-5; 9 positions agree with TRBD2. The CDR3 runs to 14 residues. The V segment lost 7 bases and the J segment 11 bases; nucleotides outside the gene matches: 14. Germline values: CDR1 MGHDK, CDR2 SYGVNS. This CDR3 reads CASTGTSRYNEQYF. The CDR3 DNA reads TGTGCCAGCACTGGGACTAGCAGATACAATGAGCAGTACTTC.

The rearrangement uses TRBV6-1 and TRBJ1-2, with unresolved D. This CDR3 contains 14 residues. In germline, CDR1 is MNHNS, CDR2 SASEGT. The ends were cut back, 8 bases at V and 2 bases at J, with 15 bases in the middle. The CDR3 DNA follows: TGTGCCAGCCGTGGTTGGGGAGTAAACTATGGCTACACCTTC. It encodes CASRGWGVNYGYTF.

The chain joins TRBV7-2 to TRBJ2-1; unclear D gene. V lost 0 bases, J lost 10 bases, and 13 bases lay in between. Germline V gives CDR1 SGHTA, CDR2 FQGNSA. The length of the CDR3 is 14 residues. The CDR3 protein is CASSLARLPYEQFF. The CDR3 DNA follows: TGTGCCAGCAGCTTAGCTCGGCTTCCTTACGAGCAGTTCTTC.

This clonotype was picked up a small number of times. This chain connects TRBV7-2 to TRBJ2-7; 11 nucleotides line up with TRBD2. The CDR3 consists of 17 residues. Germline loops: CDR1 SGHTA, CDR2 FQGNSA. Trimming removed 1 base from V and 7 bases from J; junction bases left unmatched: 12. CDR3 in DNA: TGTGCCAGCAGCTTAGGTCTAGCGGGAGGATACTACAATGAGCAGTACTTC. As protein: CASSLGLAGGYYNEQYF.

This clonotype was detected a few times. The chain combines TRBV20-1 with TRBJ2-7; tentatively, D is TRBD1 (7 bases). V lost 3 bases, J lost 4 bases, and 13 bases lay in between. Germline V gene lookup returns CDR1 DFQATT and CDR2 SNEGSKA (reference sequence). The CDR3 extends over 13 amino acids. The CDR3 region has the DNA TGCAGTGCTAGTAGAGCAGGGGGGTACGAGCAGTACTTC. Protein sequence: CSASRAGGYEQYF.

This clonotype was seen more than once but under ten times. The chain couples TRBV29-1 to TRBJ1-1; perhaps TRBD1 as D (5 bases). V lost 8 bases, J lost 8 bases, and 21 bases lay in between. The CDR3 length is 13 residues. Germline assignment: CDR1 SQVTM and CDR2 ANQGSEA. The CDR3 spells CSTVGPAQVEAFF. CDR3 nucleotide sequence: TGCAGCACTGTGGGCCCGGCACAGGTAGAAGCTTTCTTT.

The chain recombines TRBV12-3 or TRBV12-4 with TRBJ1-2, with TRBD1 identical over 9 bases. This CDR3 is 16 amino acids long. V dropped 5 bases and J dropped 2; count of bases not matched to a gene: 9. This CDR3 is CASSLTGGRSNYGYTF. DNA of the CDR3: TGTGCCAGCAGTCTCACAGGGGGCCGATCCAACTATGGCTACACCTTC.

For this clonotype: Sequence at one end of the junction differs from germline and may be a read error. The chain recombines TRBV7-9 with TRBJ2-7, with TRBD1 matching 7 bases. The CDR3 sequence is 16 residues long. Germline V lookup: CDR1 SEHNR, CDR2 FQNEAQ (reference sequence). CDR3 in amino acids: CASSEAGTASSCEQYF. The CDR3 bases are TGTGCCAGCAGCGAGGCCGGGACAGCAAGTTCCTGCGAGCAGTACTTC. Looking up the rest from reference TRBV7-9 and TRBJ2-7 gives the full variable domain: DTGVSQNPRHKITKRGQNVTFRCDPISEHNRLYWYRQTLGQGPEFLTYFQNEAQLEKSRLLSDRFSAERPKGSFSTLEIQRTEQGDSAMYLCASSEAGTASSCEQYFGPGTRLTVT.

This chain joins TRBV10-2 and TRBJ2-1, with no clear D. V was shortened by 6 bases and J by 6 bases, with 6 bases between the two germline ends. The CDR3 runs 11 residues. Germline CDR1 reads WSHSY; CDR2 reads SAAADI. The CDR3 DNA is TGCGCCAGCAGATTCGTCAATGAGCAGTTCTTC. It codes for CASRFVNEQFF.

The chain uses TRBV10-3 and TRBJ1-2; D call uncertain. The germline gives CDR1 ENHRY, CDR2 SYGVKD. V was clipped by 5 bases and J by 4 bases, with 14 bases between them. The CDR3 is 14 amino acids. DNA for the CDR3: TGTGCCATCAGTTCTCCCAGAGTCGGCTATGGCTACACCTTC. It translates to CAISSPRVGYGYTF.

Turning to this clonotype: At one of its ends the junction is not consistent with the germline gene, which may arise from a read error. The chain joins TRBV29-1 to TRBJ1-1; TRBD1 might be the D (5 bases). Germline V CDR1 and CDR2: SQVTM, ANQGSEA. This CDR3 contains 11 residues. CDR3 residues: CSGEREGEAFF. For the CDR3, the DNA is TGCAGCGGTGAAAGAGAGGGGGAAGCTTTCTTT.

This sequence joins TRBV7-9 and TRBJ1-2, with unresolved D. The CDR3 is made up of 14 amino acids. Trimming removed 1 base from V and 2 bases from J, with 8 bases in between. Per the germline V gene, CDR1 is SEHNR and CDR2 is FQNEAQ (reference sequence). The CDR3 coding sequence is TGTGCCAGCAGCTTAGGGATGCCCAACTATGGCTACACCTTC. It translates to CASSLGMPNYGYTF.

V and J are TRBV4-1 and TRBJ2-7; 8 bases fit TRBD2. V lost 2 bases to trimming and J lost 5 bases; unmatched junction nucleotides: 8. The CDR3 runs to 15 residues. The V gene's germline CDR1 is MGHRA and CDR2 YSYEKL. The CDR3 protein is CASSQLGLVRNEQYF. CDR3 in DNA: TGCGCCAGCAGCCAATTGGGACTAGTGAGGAACGAGCAGTACTTC.

There are a few counts of this clonotype. V gene TRBV29-1 combines with J gene TRBJ2-1, with 8 nucleotides matching TRBD2. The CDR3 consists of 13 residues. The J segment lost 4 bases and the V segment lost 4 bases, leaving 3 bases of the junction unmatched. Looked up from germline, CDR1 is SQVTM and CDR2 is ANQGSEA. CDR3 sequence (DNA): TGCAGCGTTGCGGGAGGGACTTACAATGAGCAGTTCTTC. As protein: CSVAGGTYNEQFF.